The next 22 T cell receptor beta chains were all read from a single sample in a study of graft-versus-host responses after intestinal transplantation. Their cognate antigens are unknown. Libraries were prepared by immunoSEQ multiplex PCR; TCRdb keeps only in-frame clonotypes and omits some of them. This table holds about 110,000 clones, 90% to 95% found once. The sample was unstimulated CD8+ T cells sorted from spleen or lymph node cells, taken before intestinal transplant. Every receptor here comes from a human donor who received an intestinal transplant.

The chain is built from TRBV28 and TRBJ2-3; maybe TRBD1 (6 bases). Germline-derived CDR1 and CDR2 are MDHEN and SYDVKM. The CDR3 has 12 amino acids. V was clipped by 10 bases and J by 6 bases, with 14 bases between them. CDR3 sequence reads: CATRGGWDTQYF. CDR3 DNA sequence: TGTGCCACCAGGGGCGGTTGGGATACGCAGTATTTT.

The chain joins TRBV5-1 to TRBJ2-5; no reliable D call. CDR3 size: 14 residues. V lost 1 base and J lost 5, with 12 bases in between. In germline, CDR1 is SGHRS, CDR2 YFSETQ. The CDR3 DNA is TGCGCCAGCAGCTTGTTCGGTAGGGTGGAGACCCAGTACTTC. Protein product: CASSLFGRVETQYF.

V is TRBV30 and J is TRBJ2-7; D is uncertain. The V gene's germline CDR1 is GTSNPN and CDR2 SVGIG (reference sequence). V was clipped by 5 bases and J by 3 bases, with 17 bases between them. This CDR3 has 14 residues. CDR3 sequence: CAWGGVLGYYEQYF. CDR3 nucleotide sequence: TGTGCCTGGGGCGGAGTCCTGGGGTACTACGAGCAGTACTTC. The full variable domain, with the rest looked up from reference TRBV30 and TRBJ2-7, is SQTIHQWPATLVQPVGSPLSLECTVEGTSNPNLYWYRQAAGRGLQLLFYSVGIGQISSEVPQNLSASRPQDRQFILSSKKLLLSDSGFYLCAWGGVLGYYEQYFGPGTRLTVT.

The rearrangement joins TRBV7-6 to TRBJ2-7; D may be TRBD1 (6 bases). The germline V gene encodes CDR1 SGHVS and CDR2 FNYEAQ. V was trimmed by 5 bases and J by 0 bases, leaving 11 bases between them. This CDR3 spans 14 amino acids. The CDR3 region has the DNA TGTGCCAGCAGCCTGAGACAGGTCTCCTACGAGCAGTACTTC. Encoded protein: CASSLRQVSYEQYF.

The chain couples TRBV29-1 to TRBJ2-7; 13 nucleotides agree with TRBD2. Germline V gene data show CDR1 as SQVTM and CDR2 as ANQGSEA. This CDR3 is built from 15 residues. The trim removed 0 bases at V and 5 bases at J, leaving 4 bases unmatched. This CDR3 is CSVEEGTSGNHEQYF. CDR3 nucleotides: TGCAGCGTTGAAGAGGGGACTAGCGGGAACCACGAGCAGTACTTC.

V is TRBV5-1 and J is TRBJ2-1, with D possibly being TRBD2 (5 bases). The CDR3 loop spans 12 amino acids. Germline values: CDR1 SGHRS, CDR2 YFSETQ. The V gene lost 6 bases and the J gene lost 8 bases, with 12 bases spanning the gap. CDR3 amino acids: CASTTRSHEQFF. The CDR3 DNA follows: TGCGCCAGCACAACTAGGTCCCATGAGCAGTTCTTC.

J is TRBJ2-7 and V is TRBV27, with D uncertain. V shed 5 bases and J shed 2 bases, with 4 bases lying between them. The length of the CDR3 is 11 residues. The germline CDR1 and CDR2 sequences are MNHEY and SMNVEV (reference sequence). CDR3 nucleotide sequence: TGTGCCAGCAGTGGAACCTACGAGCAGTACTTC. This encodes CASSGTYEQYF.

This rearrangement joins TRBV28 to TRBJ1-2, with D hard to call. V was clipped by 3 bases and J by 8 bases, with 16 bases between them. Germline values: CDR1 MDHEN, CDR2 SYDVKM. This CDR3 is 14 amino acids long. The CDR3 DNA sequence: TGTGCCAGCAGTTTCGCGGGGTTTGTCGACGGCTACACCTTC. Encoded protein: CASSFAGFVDGYTF.

The V call is TRBV27, the J call TRBJ2-5; the match to TRBD2 covers 8 bases. V was clipped by 2 bases and J by 4 bases; unmatched bases: 6. CDR1 and CDR2 (germline): MNHEY, SMNVEV (reference sequence). This CDR3 has 15 residues. The CDR3 DNA follows: TGTGCCAGCAGTTTAATTCCGGGAGGGGGAGAGACCCAGTACTTC. It codes for CASSLIPGGGETQYF.

The J gene is TRBJ1-2, the V gene TRBV6-5; the match to TRBD1 covers 8 bases. The CDR3 consists of 13 residues. The V gene's germline CDR1 is MNHEY and CDR2 SVGAGI. V lost 2 bases, J lost 6 bases, and 2 bases stayed unmatched. The CDR3 DNA reads TGTGCCAGCAGTTACGACAGGGGCGATGGCTACACCTTC. Its protein product is CASSYDRGDGYTF.

J is TRBJ2-5 and V is TRBV9; possible D gene TRBD2, 5 bases. Per germline, CDR1 SGDLS and CDR2 YYNGEE. This CDR3 is 15 amino acids long. With 0 bases removed from V and 5 bases from J, the gap between germline ends came to 14 bases. CDR3 bases: TGTGCCAGCAGCGTAGCTGATGAGGGAGAGGAGACCCAGTACTTC. Protein sequence: CASSVADEGEETQYF.

V and J are TRBV5-1 and TRBJ2-2, with unresolved D. There are 15 residues in the CDR3. The ends were cut back, 0 bases at V and 8 bases at J, with 14 bases in the middle. Germline V CDR1 and CDR2: SGHRS, YFSETQ. Here the CDR3 DNA reads TGCGCCAGCAGCTTGGTTGAGGAAATCTGGGGGGAGCTGTTTTTT. Translation: CASSLVEEIWGELFF.

The genes are TRBV28 and TRBJ1-5, with D hard to call. This CDR3 has 13 residues. V lost 6 bases and J lost 0, with 6 bases in between. Germline assignment: CDR1 MDHEN and CDR2 SYDVKM. The CDR3 DNA reads as TGTGCCAGCAGATCTACTAGCAATCAGCCCCAGCATTTT. Translated: CASRSTSNQPQHF.

The chain is built from TRBV7-8 and TRBJ1-2, with a tentative D call TRBD1 (6 bases). Germline CDR1 and CDR2: SGHVS and FQNEAQ. The CDR3 is 14 amino acids. V lost 1 base and J 4 bases, leaving 10 bases between the germline ends. The CDR3 loop reads CASSLGRTVYGYTF. The CDR3 bases are TGTGCCAGCAGCTTAGGAAGGACAGTCTATGGCTACACCTTC.

V gene TRBV5-6 combines with J gene TRBJ2-7; 8 positions agree with TRBD1. The CDR3 spans 14 residues. The V and J ends lost 0 bases and 6 bases, in that order; junction bases with no gene match: 5. From germline, CDR1 is SGHDT and CDR2 YYEEEE. In nucleotides, the CDR3 is TGTGCCAGCAGCTTGGGGACAGGGTTAACCGAGCAGTACTTC. This codes for CASSLGTGLTEQYF.

This rearrangement joins TRBV7-9 to TRBJ1-5, with TRBD1 as a possible D gene (5 bases). The CDR3 contains 14 residues. Germline V gives CDR1 SEHNR, CDR2 FQNEAQ (reference sequence). Trimming removed 0 bases from V and 6 bases from J, with 9 bases in between. The CDR3 reads CASSLAGGTQPQHF. CDR3 nucleotides: TGTGCCAGCAGCTTAGCGGGGGGAACTCAGCCCCAGCATTTT.

The chain recombines TRBV13 with TRBJ2-7; D may be TRBD2 (6 bases). Trimming pared 5 bases from V and 0 bases from J, leaving 11 bases between. CDR1 is PRHDT, CDR2 FYEKMQ, per germline (reference sequence). This CDR3 spans 14 amino acids. The CDR3 DNA is TGTGCCAGCAGCAATAACGGGGGCTCCTACGAGCAGTACTTC. Protein: CASSNNGGSYEQYF.

The rearrangement uses TRBV13 and TRBJ2-2; D ambiguous. Germline V gene data show CDR1 as PRHDT and CDR2 as FYEKMQ (reference sequence). The V end lost 5 bases, the J end lost 7 bases, and 17 bases lay between the germline ends. This CDR3 is built from 15 residues. The CDR3 sequence is CASSPSSHGSGELFF. The CDR3 nucleotides read TGTGCCAGCAGCCCCTCGAGTCACGGAAGCGGGGAGCTGTTTTTT.

This chain links TRBV6-1 with TRBJ2-3; D might be TRBD2 (6 bases). Germline V gene data show CDR1 as MNHNS and CDR2 as SASEGT. V was clipped by 4 bases and J by 1 base, with 21 bases between them. This CDR3 has 18 amino acids. CDR3 loop: CASSAAIFGSGRTDTQYF. The CDR3, as DNA: TGTGCCAGCAGTGCGGCGATCTTCGGTAGCGGCCGCACAGATACGCAGTATTTT.

The V call is TRBV5-4, the J call TRBJ2-3; TRBD2 matches 10 bases. Germline CDR1 is SGHNT and CDR2 is YYREEE (reference sequence). V lost 4 bases to trimming and J lost 6 bases; unmatched junction nucleotides: 8. This CDR3 region has 15 residues. This CDR3 is CASSPSSGGRDTQYF. Here the CDR3 DNA reads TGTGCCAGCAGCCCCTCTAGCGGGGGCAGGGATACGCAGTATTTT.

The rearrangement links TRBV30 to TRBJ2-7, with D perhaps being TRBD1 or TRBD2 (5 bases each). The CDR3 totals 13 residues. Germline V lookup: CDR1 GTSNPN, CDR2 SVGIG (reference sequence). V shed 2 bases and J shed 2 bases, with 10 bases lying between them. The CDR3 region has the DNA TGTGCCTGGAGTAGGGACGCGGCCTACGAGCAGTACTTC. Translated, it gives CAWSRDAAYEQYF.

The gene calls are TRBV19 and TRBJ1-5, with a tentative D call TRBD1 (5 bases). V was clipped by 4 bases and J by 6 bases, with 7 bases between them. CDR3 length: 12 residues. Germline loops: CDR1 LNHDA, CDR2 SQIVND (reference sequence). This CDR3 reads CASSTGFQPQHF. CDR3 nucleotides: TGTGCCAGTAGTACAGGGTTTCAGCCCCAGCATTTT.